This TCR beta chain was sequenced during a study of blood T cells in healthy people across ages (dated by TCRdb to 2013 to 2016). About the investigation overall: In model experiments, roughly one uniquely barcoded TCR beta cDNA molecule per two T cells was captured by template switching. The donors were divided into four age groups: young (average roughly 15 years), middle-aged (around 41), aged (about 60) and long-lived (roughly 82). For two donors (one aged 18 to 29 and one aged 80 or older), the study analyzed two additional independent replicas of 1 million unique cDNA reads from the same blood draw. Using deep sequencing normalized with unique cDNA molecular identifiers, the study measured how TCR beta repertoire diversity changes with age. To avoid experimental bias, donors of different ages were distributed randomly across sequencing lanes. The paper as a whole reports these results and caveats: Observed TCR beta diversity per million T cells fell roughly linearly with age, and a significant reduction was already apparent by age roughly 40. Compared with the aged group, the long-lived group had more naive CD4+ T cells, fewer expanded clones and increased TCR diversity, suggesting age selection. The percentage of naive T cells measured by flow cytometry correlated strongly with observed TCR beta diversity. Because profiling used bulk unsorted PBMCs, naive and antigen-experienced compartments could not be compared conclusively. Estimates of total diversity based on one million sequenced T cells were considered lower bounds and underestimates. The CMV infection status of donors was not known, potentially confounding age-related changes in expanded clonotypes.

In this sample, this clonotype turned up a few times. The clone's antigen remains unknown. Per-base quality was not reported, and no clone a single base away is much larger than it. The library was prepared using 5' RACE. Instrument on record: Illumina HiSeq 2500. A second 7 to 11 cycle PCR used a sample-barcoded 5' primer and a J-beta primer mix. A template-switch 5' adaptor carrying 12 random nucleotides introduced a unique molecular identifier onto each TCR beta cDNA molecule. At least 2.5 million CDR3-containing paired-end reads were obtained from each sample. First-strand cDNA synthesis was performed from all RNA using the Mint cDNA synthesis kit, with priming by a TRBC-specific oligonucleotide. After uracil-DNA glycosylase treatment, a first 18-cycle PCR used universal primers M1SS and BC2_uni_R on all cDNA. In the source study's methods: Each sample was normalized by randomly selecting 1 million high-quality reads, each carrying a distinct molecular identifier. Reads with shared molecular identifiers were discarded instead of being binned into consensus sequences. MiTCR, set to a Q25 quality threshold and the strictest error-elimination algorithm, was used for CDR3 identification, clonotype clustering and error correction. A nonparametric unseen species model with Euler transformation was used to estimate a lower bound on total TCR beta diversity. The public sequencing data were trimmed at Q25 with fastp and processed into clonotypes with MiXCR by TCRdb, which kept only in-frame beta chains. Duplicate CDR3 protein sequences are folded into a single record with the most common DNA and genes. TCRdb's processing, not the study's, gives the V and J calls here. Here the sample has about 830,000 distinct CDR3 sequences; less than 80% occur a single time. Together, the top ten hold around a quarter of the sample.

The roughly 39 donors, aged about 6 to 100 years, were systemically healthy Caucasian individuals from Russia. Each donor gave 8 to 10 milliliters of peripheral blood, collected into EDTA-treated Vacutainer tubes. Ficoll-Paque density-gradient centrifugation was used to isolate PBMCs, with at least 7 million per sample. Trizol reagent was used to extract total RNA from PBMCs, with at least 6 micrograms per sample. Naive CD45RAhigh/CD27high T cell percentages were measured by flow cytometry on a PBMC aliquot from every donor. CDR3 length: 13 amino acids, cysteine to phenylalanine. The sequence is cut down to CDR3 DNA, 39 bases in frame from base 1. The germline V gene supplies CDR1 SNHLY and CDR2 FYNNEI.

The rearranged segments are TRBV2 and TRBJ2-4; the D region possibly corresponds to TRBD2 (6 bases align). The DNA end is more similar to TRBJ2-7, so the J call may be wrong. This receptor was taken from a man between 25 and 39 years old in good health. The sequenced sample consisted of blood. This receptor has the CDR3 CASSGRGKYEQYF. The DNA sequence reads TGTGCCAGCAGTGGGAGGGGAAAATACGAGCAGTACTTC.